This T cell receptor beta chain was captured by sequencing in a study of shared clonotypes between healthy human individuals. Study overall: The study enrolled two women and three men aged 18 to 49. Overall study results and limits: Researchers sampled only blood; tissue repertoires likely differ.

V lost 5 bases and J 0 bases, leaving 5 bases between the germline ends. This CDR3 is 13 amino acids long. From germline, CDR1 is SGHAT and CDR2 FQNNGV. Some clones are missing from TCRdb's copy, which holds only in-frame ones; the method was immunoSEQ multiplex PCR. The table includes about 730,000 clones, about two thirds detected once. This clone was seen only a few times. Antigen specificity is unknown. This may arise from a read error, as a much more abundant clone is one base away. The identical CDR3 is also encoded by other nucleotide sequences in the sample. The source is a woman aged 25 to 45 in good health. Input material: memory CD4+ T cells sorted from blood. The subset is: CD45RA-negative fraction. The chain is built from TRBV11-2 and TRBJ1-5; D is undetermined. The CDR3 region has the DNA TGTGCCAGCAGCCTCTATAGCAATCAGCCCCAGCATTTT. It encodes CASSLYSNQPQHF. Using reference TRBV11-2 and TRBJ1-5 for the parts outside the CDR3, the full variable domain is EAGVAQSPRYKIIEKRQSVAFWCNPISGHATLYWYQQILGQGPKLLIQFQNNGVVDDSQLPKDRFSAERLKGVDSTLKIQPAKLEDSAVYLCASSLYSNQPQHFGDGTRLSIL.